This passage covers 21 T cell receptor beta chains from one sample sequenced in a study of T cell responses to AZD1222 COVID-19 vaccine (dated by TCRdb to the early 2020s). The receptor library was made with the immunoSEQ multiplex PCR assay. This is the immuneACCESS table as TCRdb keeps it, with only in-frame sequences that have V and J called. A part of the clones is gone; compared with another copy, unresolved V genes explain less than half, and the rest is unexplained. This sample gives under 150,000 clones in total; approximately 90% of them show up just once. The ten largest clones add up to about 3.5% of the sample. The sample's time point label, in plain terms: baseline before first vaccination. The source was peripheral blood, collected on day 0 of AZD1222 vaccination. The receptors were gathered from an adult in good health.

This sequence joins TRBV24-1 and TRBJ2-3; 8 bases fit TRBD1. V shed 1 base and J 0 bases; nucleotides not matched to a gene: 8. Germline CDR1 is KGHDR and CDR2 is SFDVKD. The CDR3 length is 18 residues. CDR3 sequence: CATSDFAQGDFSTDTQYF. The CDR3 DNA follows: TGTGCCACCAGTGATTTCGCACAGGGGGACTTTAGCACAGATACGCAGTATTTT.

The genes are TRBV6-6 and TRBJ2-2; D may be TRBD2 (6 bases). The CDR3 has 16 amino acids. Trimming shortened V by 1 base and J by 6 bases, and 15 bases separated the two germline ends. Germline V gene sequence: CDR1 MNHNY, CDR2 SVGAGI (reference sequence). The CDR3, as DNA: TGTGCCAGCAGTTACTTTCTGCGGGGAGACGCCGGGGAGCTGTTTTTT. Its protein product is CASSYFLRGDAGELFF.

V usage is TRBV18 and J usage is TRBJ2-1, with D hard to call. This CDR3 spans 14 amino acids. V gave up 2 bases and J gave up 4 bases, with 9 bases separating them. Germline assignment: CDR1 KGHSH and CDR2 LQKENI. The CDR3 sequence: CASSPESPYNEQFF. Here the CDR3 DNA reads TGTGCCAGCTCACCAGAGAGCCCGTACAATGAGCAGTTCTTC.

The CDR3 sequence: CASSVGGTTKGEQFF. CDR3 DNA sequence: TGTGCCAGCAGCGTAGGTGGGACTACCAAGGGCGAGCAGTTCTTC. The gene calls are TRBV9 and TRBJ2-1; 7 bases agree with TRBD2. Germline lookup yields CDR1 SGDLS and CDR2 YYNGEE. Trimming removed 0 bases from V and 10 bases from J; junction bases left unmatched: 10. The CDR3 totals 15 residues.

The gene calls are TRBV2 and TRBJ1-2; D is perhaps TRBD1 (5 bases). Per germline, CDR1 SNHLY and CDR2 FYNNEI. V was shortened by 5 bases and J by 5 bases, with 15 bases between the two germline ends. The CDR3 loop spans 14 amino acids. The CDR3 is CASSRDLGLYGYTF. CDR3 in DNA: TGTGCCAGCAGTCGGGACTTGGGGTTGTATGGCTACACCTTC.

The V call is TRBV25-1, the J call TRBJ2-1, with a weak D call TRBD2 (5 bases). The CDR3 totals 13 residues. CDR1 is MGHDK and CDR2 is SYGVNS in the germline V gene. V was pared by 9 bases and J by 13 bases, with 22 bases between. In DNA form, the CDR3 reads TGTGCCAGTGGTAGCGAGACGCCTCCTGCTCAGTTCTTC. This codes for CASGSETPPAQFF.

The chain uses TRBV5-4 and TRBJ1-4; maybe TRBD1 (5 bases). This CDR3 contains 15 residues. Germline CDR1 reads SGHNT; CDR2 reads YYREEE (reference sequence). Trimming took off 1 base at V and 3 bases at J, with 10 bases between the two ends. The CDR3 sequence: CASSLRTGPNEKLFF. For the CDR3, the DNA is TGTGCCAGCAGCTTGCGGACGGGGCCTAATGAAAAACTGTTTTTT.

This sequence joins TRBV19 and TRBJ2-6; weak D call: TRBD1 (6 bases). V lost 7 bases and J lost 3, with 13 bases in between. CDR1 LNHDA and CDR2 SQIVND come from the germline V gene (reference sequence). The CDR3 consists of 15 residues. DNA for the CDR3: TGTGCCAGTATGAATCGGGGACATGGGGCCAACGTCCTGACTTTC. Protein: CASMNRGHGANVLTF.

The chain couples TRBV7-3 to TRBJ2-1; TRBD1 is a possible D gene (5 bases). The germline V and J ends were trimmed by 5 bases and 7 bases, with 12 bases remaining between them. Looked up from germline, CDR1 is SGHTA and CDR2 is FQGTGA. This CDR3 comprises 13 residues. CDR3 sequence (DNA): TGTGCCAGCAGCCTAAATAGGGGAAATGAGCAGTTCTTC. As protein: CASSLNRGNEQFF.

DNA for the CDR3: TGTGCCACCAGCAGAGATGGGCGGAGGGGAGGAAACACCATATATTTT. This gives the protein CATSRDGRRGGNTIYF. The J gene is TRBJ1-3, the V gene TRBV15; D perhaps matches TRBD1 (5 bases). V was clipped by 0 bases and J by 4 bases, with 13 bases between them. The CDR3 sequence is 16 residues long. Looked up from germline, CDR1 is LNHNV and CDR2 is YYDKDF (reference sequence).

This rearrangement joins TRBV7-2 to TRBJ1-1, with D possibly TRBD1 on 5 matching bases. V was cut by 1 base and J by 1 base, with 7 bases left in between. Germline V gene data show CDR1 as SGHTA and CDR2 as FQGNSA. The CDR3 is 14 residues long. Written as DNA, the CDR3 is TGTGCCAGCAGCTTAGAGGGGCCGAACACTGAAGCTTTCTTT. It is translated as CASSLEGPNTEAFF.

The rearrangement joins TRBV2 to TRBJ2-7; 8 positions agree with TRBD1. CDR1 SNHLY and CDR2 FYNNEI come from the germline V gene. Losses at the gene ends were 8 bases for V and 0 bases for J; bases not matched to a gene: 3. This CDR3 has 13 residues. The CDR3 sequence: CASRTGSSYEQYF. The CDR3 DNA reads as TGTGCCAGCCGGACAGGGAGCTCCTACGAGCAGTACTTC.

This chain uses TRBV11-2 with TRBJ1-1, with D unresolved. The V gene lost 5 bases and the J gene lost 6 bases, with 10 bases spanning the gap. The CDR3 extends over 12 amino acids. Germline V gene lookup returns CDR1 SGHAT and CDR2 FQNNGV. Here the CDR3 DNA reads TGTGCCAGCAGCCGTGGGATCGCTGAAGCTTTCTTT. This encodes CASSRGIAEAFF.

The rearrangement links TRBV3-1 (or the pseudogene TRBV3-2) to TRBJ2-1; D possibly corresponds to TRBD2 (6 bases). Per germline, CDR1 LGHDT and CDR2 YNNKEL (reference sequence). The CDR3 spans 15 residues. The V and J ends lost 4 bases and 0 bases respectively, with 10 bases between them. DNA for the CDR3: TGTGCCAGCAGCCTAAGACTAGTCTCCTACAATGAGCAGTTCTTC. It translates to CASSLRLVSYNEQFF.

The J gene is TRBJ2-7, the V gene TRBV7-2; 8 bases align to TRBD1. The CDR3 extends over 13 amino acids. J lost 8 bases, V lost 5 bases, and 8 bases had no gene match. Germline lookup yields CDR1 SGHTA and CDR2 FQGNSA. The CDR3 sequence: CASSKDRVGQQYF. The CDR3 DNA is TGTGCCAGCAGCAAGGACAGGGTTGGGCAGCAGTACTTC.

V and J are TRBV20-1 and TRBJ1-1; a possible D gene is TRBD1 (5 bases). Per germline, CDR1 DFQATT and CDR2 SNEGSKA (reference sequence). V was shortened by 3 bases and J by 9 bases, with 11 bases between the two germline ends. The CDR3 loop spans 11 amino acids. CDR3 nucleotide sequence: TGCAGTGCTAGTAGGGACCTGCAAGCTTTCTTT. Protein: CSASRDLQAFF.

The DNA of the CDR3 is TGTGCCACGCTTCCGGGGGACAATCAGCCCCAGCATTTT. Amino acid sequence: CATLPGDNQPQHF. The chain uses TRBV19 and TRBJ1-5; D is perhaps TRBD1 (5 bases). CDR3 length: 13 residues. Trimming took off 10 bases at V and 3 bases at J, with 13 bases between the two ends. CDR1 is LNHDA and CDR2 is SQIVND in the germline V gene (reference sequence).

This clone was seen just once. The genes are TRBV6-5 and TRBJ1-6; TRBD1 aligns across 11 bases. V shed 6 bases and J 10 bases; nucleotides not matched to a gene: 5. This CDR3 contains 14 residues. Germline V CDR1 and CDR2: MNHEY, SVGAGI. CDR3 nucleotide sequence: TGTGCCAGCAGAAGGGACAGGGGGGTCTCACCCCTCCACTTT. This gives the protein CASRRDRGVSPLHF.

V usage is TRBV19 and J usage is TRBJ2-7, with a possible D match to TRBD1 (6 bases). Germline V gene sequence: CDR1 LNHDA, CDR2 SQIVND (reference sequence). This CDR3 is 18 amino acids long. V shed 1 base and J shed 5 bases, with 24 bases lying between them. The CDR3, as DNA: TGTGCCAGTAGTATAGGCCCCCTCGACAGGTCCCTTGAGGACGAGCAGTACTTC. Its translation: CASSIGPLDRSLEDEQYF.

The chain carries TRBV3-1 (or the pseudogene TRBV3-2) and TRBJ2-7; D might be TRBD1 (6 bases). V shed 1 base and J shed 3 bases, with 10 bases lying between them. This CDR3 has 14 amino acids. Germline CDR1 and CDR2: LGHDT and YNNKEL (reference sequence). CDR3 coding DNA: TGTGCCAGCAGCCAAGGGGACAATCGCTACGAGCAGTACTTC. The encoded protein is CASSQGDNRYEQYF.

The CDR3 is CASSQTAVSSGNTIYF. The CDR3 bases are TGCGCCAGCAGCCAAACTGCCGTAAGCTCTGGAAACACCATATATTTT. V and J are TRBV4-1 and TRBJ1-3; the D is unclear. Germline CDR1 MGHRA, CDR2 YSYEKL. The CDR3 is made up of 16 amino acids. The ends were cut back, 2 bases at V and 0 bases at J, with 11 bases in the middle.